The 9 T cell receptor beta chains reported below all come from one sample, sequenced in a study of CD8 T cells in Susac syndrome (dated by TCRdb to about 2019). Receptor amplification or capture employed the immunoSEQ multiplex PCR assay. RNA was extracted with the RNeasy kit and 0.5 to 1 ug was reverse transcribed using random hexamers. TCRdb passed the public sequencing reads through fastp at Q25 and MiXCR, retaining productive beta sequences. Merged by CDR3 protein, the rows form single entries marked with the most common genes and DNA. The sample table records about 89,000 distinct CDR3 sequences; approximately 95% of these occur just once. The ten top clones hold over 0.25% of the sample. The material sequenced was CD8+ T cells from PBMCs. These receptors originate from a human donor in good health.

The chain carries TRBV7-6 and TRBJ1-2; 7 bases match TRBD1. Germline V gene lookup returns CDR1 SGHVS and CDR2 FNYEAQ. The V segment lost 5 bases and the J segment 1 base; nucleotides outside the gene matches: 7. The CDR3 has 15 amino acids. The CDR3 protein is CASSPETGINYGYTF. The DNA of the CDR3 is TGTGCCAGCAGCCCTGAGACAGGGATTAACTATGGCTACACCTTC. Full variable domain (rest looked up from reference TRBV7-6 and TRBJ1-2): GAGVSQSPRYKVTKRGQDVALRCDPISGHVSLYWYRQALGQGPEFLTYFNYEAQQDKSGLPNDRFSAERPEGSISTLTIQRTEQRDSAMYRCASSPETGINYGYTFGSGTRLTVV.

This chain uses TRBV6-2 or TRBV6-3 with TRBJ2-7; 11 bases line up with TRBD1. From germline, CDR1 is MNHEY and CDR2 SVGEGT. Trimming removed 8 bases from V and 3 bases from J; junction bases left unmatched: 0. The CDR3 totals 12 residues. The CDR3 is CASGTGGYEQYF. The DNA of the CDR3 is TGTGCCAGCGGGACAGGGGGCTACGAGCAGTACTTC.

CDR3 bases: TGCGCCAGCAGCCAGGGACAGGGGGAGACGAACACTGAAGCTTTCTTT. The encoded protein is CASSQGQGETNTEAFF. The gene calls are TRBV4-1 and TRBJ1-1; 11 bases map to TRBD1. CDR3 length: 16 amino acids. Germline CDR1 is MGHRA and CDR2 is YSYEKL. The V gene end was trimmed by 3 bases and the J gene end by 1 base; junction bases not matched to a gene: 4.

CDR3 loop: CSARAGVETGELFF. CDR3 nucleotide sequence: TGCAGTGCTAGAGCGGGGGTGGAGACCGGGGAGCTGTTTTTT. This chain connects TRBV20-1 to TRBJ2-2; D is possibly TRBD2 (6 bases). V lost 1 base and J lost 5, with 11 bases in between. Germline V CDR1 and CDR2: DFQATT, SNEGSKA (reference sequence). The CDR3 loop spans 14 amino acids.

A few counts support this clonotype. The junction does not match germline at one end; this may be a read error. The CDR3 sequence: CASSLGTAEAFF. CDR3 sequence (DNA): TGTGCCAGCAGTTTAGGGACAGCTGAAGCTTTCTTT. V usage is TRBV13 and J usage is TRBJ1-1, with TRBD1 matching over 7 bases. Germline V gene sequence: CDR1 PRHDT, CDR2 FYEKMQ (reference sequence). This CDR3 is built from 12 residues.

V and J are TRBV27 and TRBJ1-6; the D gene is possibly TRBD1 (5 bases). Deletions cut 6 bases from V and 7 bases from J, with 13 bases between. The germline V gene has CDR1 MNHEY and CDR2 SMNVEV (reference sequence). The CDR3 has 14 residues. CDR3 in amino acids: CASSWGGGNSPLHF. CDR3 DNA: TGTGCCAGCAGCTGGGGGGGAGGGAATTCACCCCTCCACTTT.

The J gene is TRBJ1-2, the V gene TRBV13; D perhaps matches TRBD1 (5 bases). Germline CDR1 is PRHDT and CDR2 is FYEKMQ (reference sequence). This CDR3 region has 14 residues. V was shortened by 2 bases and J by 6 bases, with 13 bases between the two germline ends. The CDR3 protein is CASSLRGALDGYTF. CDR3 sequence (DNA): TGTGCCAGCAGCTTAAGAGGGGCGCTTGATGGCTACACCTTC.

J is TRBJ2-1 and V is TRBV19; TRBD1 is a possible D gene (5 bases). Germline V gene sequence: CDR1 LNHDA, CDR2 SQIVND (reference sequence). The CDR3 loop spans 14 amino acids. V shed 5 bases and J shed 7 bases, with 15 bases lying between them. CDR3 sequence reads: CASSSSAGMNEQFF. CDR3 in DNA: TGTGCCAGTAGTTCCTCAGCAGGGATGAATGAGCAGTTCTTC. The full variable domain, its missing parts supplied by reference TRBV19 and TRBJ2-1, is DGGITQSPKYLFRKEGQNVTLSCEQNLNHDAMYWYRQDPGQGLRLIYYSQIVNDFQKGDIAEGYSVSREKKESFPLTVTSAQKNPTAFYLCASSSSAGMNEQFFGPGTRLTVL.

This sequence joins TRBV14 and TRBJ2-3; no reliable D call. Trimming removed 1 base from V and 4 bases from J, with 6 bases in between. This CDR3 is 13 amino acids long. Looked up from germline, CDR1 is SGHDN and CDR2 is FVKESK. The CDR3 DNA follows: TGTGCCAGCAGCCAAGTCCAAGCAGATACGCAGTATTTT. It encodes CASSQVQADTQYF.